The sequence of this T cell receptor (beta chain) was determined in a study of T-cell memory formation after mild COVID-19. The authors produced TCR alpha and TCR beta cDNA libraries with sample barcodes and UMIs by 5'RACE using constant-segment primers. TCRdb processed the 5' RACE reads anew with MiXCR; each CDR3 protein has one entry. The table includes approximately 250,000 distinct CDR3 sequences, 15% detected once. Study-wide findings and caveats: Clones shrinking between day 15 and 85 showed a balanced CD4/CD8 split, and those that grew later tilted toward CD4+. The finding that pre-infection memory included some responding clones suggested that cross-reactive memory joined. For contracting clones, CD4+ ones sat mainly in CM and EM, CD8+ in EMRA.

Germline lookup yields CDR1 SGHRS and CDR2 YFSETQ. The CDR3 is 16 amino acids. The V segment lost 0 bases and the J segment 3 bases; nucleotides outside the gene matches: 5. Turning to this clonotype: What it binds is not known.

The chain recombines TRBV5-1 with TRBJ2-4; 8 positions agree with TRBD2. The receptor was derived from an adult woman who had mild COVID-19 (a few samples of this study predate the infection). Cell type and time point are not known. Sequencing was carried out using PBMCs or a T cell subset sorted from them (not recorded which). CDR3 loop: CASSLEGSGNKNIQYF. In nucleotides, the CDR3 is TGCGCCAGCAGCTTGGAAGGTAGCGGGAACAAAAACATTCAGTACTTC.